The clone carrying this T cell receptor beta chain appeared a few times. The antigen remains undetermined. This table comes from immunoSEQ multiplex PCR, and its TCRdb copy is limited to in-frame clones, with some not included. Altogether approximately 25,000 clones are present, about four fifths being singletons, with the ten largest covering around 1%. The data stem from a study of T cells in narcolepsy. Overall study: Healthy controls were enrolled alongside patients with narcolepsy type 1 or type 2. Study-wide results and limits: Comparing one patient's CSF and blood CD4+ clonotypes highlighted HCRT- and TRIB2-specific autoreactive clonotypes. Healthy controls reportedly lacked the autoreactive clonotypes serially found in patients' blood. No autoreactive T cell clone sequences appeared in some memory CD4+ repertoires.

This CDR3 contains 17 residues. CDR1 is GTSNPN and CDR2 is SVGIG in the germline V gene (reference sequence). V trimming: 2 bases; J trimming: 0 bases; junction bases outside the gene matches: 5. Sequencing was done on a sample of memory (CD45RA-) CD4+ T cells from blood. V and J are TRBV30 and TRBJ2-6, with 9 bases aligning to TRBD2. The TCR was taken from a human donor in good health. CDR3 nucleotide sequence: TGTGCCTGGAGTCGACTAGCGGTTTTCTCTGGGGCCAACGTCCTGACTTTC. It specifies CAWSRLAVFSGANVLTF.